This T cell receptor beta chain was sequenced in a study of early T cells in non-severe SARS-CoV-2 infection. For the study at large: Bulk RNA from unsorted whole blood was sequenced; chains were unpaired. Study conclusions and caveats: The matching step, a VDJdb search, favored anti-spike CD8 responses and missed private and CD4 specificities.

This clonotype came up many times. As yet, its antigen is unknown. Germline CDR1 is SEHNR and CDR2 is FQNEAQ (reference sequence). The CDR3 contains 15 residues. V trimming: 5 bases; J trimming: 8 bases; junction bases outside the gene matches: 7. Unique molecular identifiers were added to individual cDNA molecules. TCRdb processed the 5' RACE reads anew with MiXCR; each CDR3 protein has one entry. The sample consists of 53,000 or so distinct CDR3 sequences, 9.5% to 15% of them appearing once. The origin of this receptor is an adult who was a healthcare worker with PCR-confirmed SARS-CoV-2 infection or an uninfected control (not recorded which). Sequenced material: whole blood, taken at baseline. The gene calls are TRBV7-9 and TRBJ2-1, with 12 nucleotides matching TRBD2. The CDR3 sequence is CASSPGLAGGDEQFF. CDR3 sequence (DNA): TGTGCCAGCAGCCCCGGGCTAGCGGGAGGGGATGAGCAGTTCTTC.